This passage covers 14 T cell receptor beta chains from one sample sequenced in a study of T cell changes during pregnancy in multiple sclerosis. Generated by immunoSEQ multiplex PCR, the TCRdb table keeps only in-frame clones and is missing some. Here the sample spans tens of thousands of clones, 92% being singletons. The sample was peripheral blood, taken after pregnancy. All receptors come from a female donor with multiple sclerosis, enrolled in a pregnancy study.

The chain carries TRBV7-2 and TRBJ1-2; possible D gene TRBD1, 6 bases. Trimming stripped 5 bases from V and 4 bases from J, with 14 bases between. The germline V gene has CDR1 SGHTA and CDR2 FQGNSA. The CDR3 is 14 amino acids. CDR3 sequence (DNA): TGTGCCAGCAGCGTGACAGCGGGGGCCTATGGCTACACCTTC. This gives the protein CASSVTAGAYGYTF.

This chain connects TRBV7-2 to TRBJ2-5; D gene ambiguous. V was trimmed by 3 bases and J by 4 bases, leaving 9 bases between them. This CDR3 region has 13 residues. Germline assignment: CDR1 SGHTA and CDR2 FQGNSA. CDR3: CASSLTFRETQYF. The CDR3, as DNA: TGTGCCAGCAGCTTGACATTCCGAGAGACCCAGTACTTC.

The V call is TRBV7-8, the J call TRBJ2-7, with D possibly matching TRBD2 (6 bases). Germline-derived CDR1 and CDR2 are SGHVS and FQNEAQ. V was shortened by 1 base and J by 1 base, with 11 bases between the two germline ends. The CDR3 spans 15 residues. The CDR3 nucleotides are TGTGCCAGCAGCTTAGAAGTGCGGGGATCCTACGAGCAGTACTTC. The encoded protein is CASSLEVRGSYEQYF.

This clone came up once. CDR3 sequence: CASSVEAGSSYEQYF. For the CDR3, the DNA is TGTGCCAGCAGCGTAGAAGCGGGCAGCTCCTACGAGCAGTACTTC. The chain couples TRBV9 to TRBJ2-7, with D possibly being TRBD2 (6 bases). The V end lost 0 bases, the J end lost 0 bases, and 10 bases lay between the germline ends. The CDR3 covers 15 residues. CDR1 and CDR2 (germline): SGDLS, YYNGEE.

V usage is TRBV15 and J usage is TRBJ2-5; 12 positions match TRBD2. Germline values: CDR1 LNHNV, CDR2 YYDKDF (reference sequence). This CDR3 contains 17 residues. V trimming: 0 bases; J trimming: 2 bases; junction bases outside the gene matches: 4. The CDR3 coding sequence is TGTGCCACCAGCAGAGATCGAACTAGCGGGGGGCAAGAGACCCAGTACTTC. Its protein is CATSRDRTSGGQETQYF.

The chain is built from TRBV7-2 and TRBJ1-2; D perhaps matches TRBD1 (6 bases). From germline, CDR1 is SGHTA and CDR2 FQGNSA. The germline V and J ends were trimmed by 1 base and 8 bases, with 11 bases remaining between them. The CDR3 has 13 amino acids. In DNA, the CDR3 is TGTGCCAGCAGCTTAGGGACAGCTCACGGCTACACCTTC. Encoded protein: CASSLGTAHGYTF.

The rearrangement joins TRBV29-1 to TRBJ2-1; no definite D call. The CDR3 is made up of 12 amino acids. In germline, CDR1 is SQVTM, CDR2 ANQGSEA. The V gene lost 5 bases and the J gene lost 5 bases, with 10 bases spanning the gap. This CDR3 is CSVSQMDNEQFF. The DNA of the CDR3 is TGCAGCGTTTCTCAGATGGACAATGAGCAGTTCTTC.

The CDR3 protein is CASSPTGHKQETQYF. CDR3 sequence (DNA): TGTGCCAGCTCACCAACGGGACACAAGCAAGAGACCCAGTACTTC. V usage is TRBV18 and J usage is TRBJ2-5, with a weak D call TRBD1 (6 bases). V was pared by 2 bases and J by 2 bases, with 12 bases between. Germline-derived CDR1 and CDR2 are KGHSH and LQKENI. The CDR3 is 15 residues long.

The chain uses TRBV7-9 and TRBJ2-1, with D possibly being TRBD2 (6 bases). This CDR3 is 14 amino acids long. Looked up from germline, CDR1 is SEHNR and CDR2 is FQNEAQ (reference sequence). Between the trimmed V and J ends, which lost 3 bases and 6 bases, there was a span of 12 bases. The CDR3 is CASSLRRGPNEQFF. DNA of the CDR3: TGTGCCAGCAGCTTGAGGCGGGGCCCCAATGAGCAGTTCTTC.

This rearrangement joins TRBV6-5 to TRBJ1-2; 7 positions match TRBD1. This CDR3 contains 14 residues. After removal of 2 bases from V and 8 bases from J, the junction contained 8 bases not matched to a gene. The germline CDR1 and CDR2 sequences are MNHEY and SVGAGI. The CDR3 region has the DNA TGTGCCAGCAGTTACGGGGGGCGGACAGGCGGCTACACCTTC. It is translated as CASSYGGRTGGYTF.

The V call is TRBV10-1, the J call TRBJ2-2; D is perhaps TRBD1 (6 bases). Germline CDR1 reads WNHNN; CDR2 reads SYGVQD (reference sequence). Trimming pared 10 bases from V and 5 bases from J, leaving 20 bases between. The CDR3 extends over 15 amino acids. The CDR3 here is CATYNPQGDTGELFF. Here the CDR3 DNA reads TGCGCCACCTATAATCCACAGGGAGATACCGGGGAGCTGTTTTTT.

This chain links TRBV27 with TRBJ1-2, with D unresolved. V dropped 6 bases and J dropped 9 bases, with 17 bases sitting between them. Germline CDR1 and CDR2: MNHEY and SMNVEV (reference sequence). This CDR3 spans 13 amino acids. Here the CDR3 reads CASSPPTPLSYTF. Here the CDR3 DNA reads TGTGCCAGCAGCCCCCCCACTCCGTTGAGCTACACCTTC.

This clone occurred once. This chain uses TRBV29-1 with TRBJ1-4, with TRBD1 as a possible D gene (5 bases). Trimming stripped 6 bases from V and 0 bases from J, with 11 bases between. Germline V gene sequence: CDR1 SQVTM, CDR2 ANQGSEA. The CDR3 spans 14 residues. Here the CDR3 reads CSVATATTNEKLFF. The CDR3 region has the DNA TGCAGCGTCGCGACAGCAACAACTAATGAAAAACTGTTTTTT.

The chain combines TRBV18 with TRBJ1-1; the D is unclear. V lost 3 bases and J 4 bases, leaving 9 bases between the germline ends. The CDR3 extends over 13 amino acids. Germline lookup yields CDR1 KGHSH and CDR2 LQKENI. The CDR3 here is CASSPGVGTEAFF. The CDR3 DNA reads TGTGCCAGCTCACCGGGCGTGGGCACTGAAGCTTTCTTT.